The sequence of this TCR beta chain was determined in a study of metastatic and nonmetastatic thyroid tumors. TCRdb reprocessed the PCR reads via MiXCR. Of some 19,000 clones in the sample, 25% to 30% were seen once. Nobody among the patients had been given any treatment before thyroid surgery. Trimming pared 7 bases from V and 1 base from J, leaving 14 bases between. CDR3 length equals 14 residues. In germline, CDR1 is SGHVS, CDR2 FQNEAQ. The chain uses TRBV7-8 and TRBJ2-7, with D possibly matching TRBD2 (5 bases). Input material: tumor tissue. The TCR was taken from a female donor with papillary thyroid cancer or a benign thyroid nodule (not recorded which). Some clones in this sample may be carry-over from other donors' samples. The CDR3 DNA is TGTGCCAGCACCCTAGCCGACGGGTCCTACGAGCAGTACTTC. Translation: CASTLADGSYEQYF.